This TCR beta chain was sequenced during a study of low-dose radiotherapy and immunotherapy resistance in tumors. Study background: Intravenous ipilimumab 1 mg/kg every six weeks was given with nivolumab 240 mg every two weeks.

cDNA synthesis used a TRAV/TRBV-specific primer set for both chains. TCRs were amplified for roughly 20 PCR cycles with a constant-region primer and V-primer adapter. One entry per CDR3 protein, called by TCRdb with MiXCR from the reads. The sample lists approximately 80,000 distinct CDR3 sequences; around a sixth were seen once. Sample time point: after trial treatment. The treatment here: LDRT plus nivolumab, ipilimumab, low-dose cyclophosphamide and aspirin (RACIN trial). Donors, who were enrolled in a single-arm phase I dose-escalation trial, received nivolumab, ipilimumab, aspirin, low-dose cyclophosphamide and low-dose radiotherapy. Each eligible patient had an advanced solid tumor, and these tumors lacked tumor-infiltrating lymphocytes. The sample holds many counts of this clonotype. CDR3 length: 18 residues. V shed 2 bases and J shed 1 base, with 20 bases lying between them. Germline CDR1 reads SGHAT; CDR2 reads FQNNGV.

Specimen: PBMCs, collected after low-dose radiotherapy plus immunotherapy. The chain uses TRBV11-2 and TRBJ1-2; D possibly corresponds to TRBD1 (6 bases). This receptor was identified in a male donor with prostate cancer. As DNA, the CDR3 is TGTGCCAGCAGCTTAAGCCAGGGAGGGGGGCGGTTTAACTATGGCTACACCTTC. Translation gives CASSLSQGGGRFNYGYTF. The variable domain in full, completed from reference TRBV11-2 and TRBJ1-2, reads EAGVAQSPRYKIIEKRQSVAFWCNPISGHATLYWYQQILGQGPKLLIQFQNNGVVDDSQLPKDRFSAERLKGVDSTLKIQPAKLEDSAVYLCASSLSQGGGRFNYGYTFGSGTRLTVV.